This passage covers 30 T cell receptor beta chains from one sample sequenced in a study of T cell responses to AZD1222 COVID-19 vaccine. Using immunoSEQ multiplex PCR, the repertoire was profiled, and TCRdb retains in-frame clones only, with some absent. The table has approximately 100,000 clones, about 92% seen once. Sequencing used peripheral blood, obtained 28 days after the second AZD1222 dose. These receptors were taken from an adult who received the AZD1222 COVID-19 vaccine.

The V gene is TRBV29-1, the J gene TRBJ2-2, with TRBD2 as a possible D gene (6 bases). Germline values: CDR1 SQVTM, CDR2 ANQGSEA. This CDR3 has 12 residues. Trimming shortened V by 8 bases and J by 1 base, and 8 bases separated the two germline ends. The chain's CDR3 is CSTGENTGELFF. Here the CDR3 DNA reads TGCAGCACGGGGGAGAACACCGGGGAGCTGTTTTTT.

The chain combines TRBV3-1 (or the pseudogene TRBV3-2) with TRBJ2-7; TRBD1 might be the D (6 bases). The CDR3 loop spans 13 amino acids. V was clipped by 7 bases and J by 1 base, with 11 bases between them. CDR1 is LGHDT and CDR2 is YNNKEL in the germline V gene (reference sequence). The chain's CDR3 is CASTLTGSYEQYF. The CDR3 nucleotides read TGTGCCAGCACCCTGACAGGTTCCTACGAGCAGTACTTC.

The chain links TRBV4-1 to TRBJ1-1, with D possibly TRBD1 on 5 matching bases. With 3 bases removed from V and 1 base from J, the gap between germline ends came to 6 bases. Germline CDR1 and CDR2: MGHRA and YSYEKL. CDR3 length equals 13 residues. The CDR3 is CASSHGQNTEAFF. Written as DNA, the CDR3 is TGCGCCAGCAGCCACGGACAGAACACTGAAGCTTTCTTT.

The rearrangement uses TRBV9 and TRBJ2-2; D gene ambiguous. V was cut by 2 bases and J by 1 base, with 6 bases left in between. CDR1 is SGDLS and CDR2 is YYNGEE in the germline V gene. The CDR3 contains 14 residues. Here the CDR3 reads CASSVDGNTGELFF. In nucleotides, the CDR3 is TGTGCCAGCAGCGTGGACGGGAACACCGGGGAGCTGTTTTTT.

The chain uses TRBV9 and TRBJ1-1; D may be TRBD1 (6 bases). The CDR3 contains 14 residues. Germline lookup yields CDR1 SGDLS and CDR2 YYNGEE. Trimming shortened V by 2 bases and J by 6 bases, and 14 bases separated the two germline ends. The CDR3 loop reads CASSVSGGLAEAFF. In DNA form, the CDR3 reads TGTGCCAGCAGCGTCTCGGGGGGGCTGGCTGAAGCTTTCTTT.

V is TRBV7-2 and J is TRBJ1-5, with D perhaps TRBD1 (5 bases). The CDR3 is made up of 15 amino acids. Germline V gene lookup returns CDR1 SGHTA and CDR2 FQGNSA. The V end was cut by 0 bases, the J end by 7 bases, with 13 bases between. The CDR3: CASSLAPGLGQPQHF. CDR3 DNA: TGTGCCAGCAGCTTAGCCCCGGGACTTGGGCAGCCCCAGCATTTT.

V and J are TRBV7-2 and TRBJ1-5, with D hard to call. V shed 4 bases and J shed 3 bases, with 7 bases lying between them. The CDR3 covers 13 residues. CDR1 and CDR2 from the germline V gene are SGHTA and FQGNSA. The CDR3 region has the DNA TGTGCCAGCAGCTCGGAGTTCAATCAGCCCCAGCATTTT. It translates to CASSSEFNQPQHF.

The rearrangement uses TRBV10-1 and TRBJ2-1; 7 bases map to TRBD1. Germline-derived CDR1 and CDR2 are WNHNN and SYGVQD (reference sequence). This CDR3 comprises 16 residues. V shed 5 bases, J shed 3 bases, and the junction held 10 bases outside the gene matches. The CDR3 here is CASSSQGESHYNEQFF. CDR3 nucleotide sequence: TGCGCCAGCAGTTCCCAGGGGGAGTCCCACTACAATGAGCAGTTCTTC.

The chain joins TRBV4-1 to TRBJ1-3; D gene uncertain. The CDR3 is 14 residues long. V was pared by 3 bases and J by 0 bases, with 6 bases between. CDR1 and CDR2 from the germline V gene are MGHRA and YSYEKL. For the CDR3, the DNA is TGCGCCAGCAGCCAGGGGAGCTCTGGAAACACCATATATTTT. It is translated as CASSQGSSGNTIYF.

The chain joins TRBV4-3 to TRBJ2-5; perhaps TRBD1 as D (6 bases). The CDR3 length is 15 residues. Trimming shortened V by 0 bases and J by 3 bases, and 11 bases separated the two germline ends. Germline V gene lookup returns CDR1 LGHNA and CDR2 YSLEER. The CDR3 nucleotides are TGCGCCAGCAGCCAAGATTTCCGGACAGAAGAGACCCAGTACTTC. It yields the protein CASSQDFRTEETQYF.

CDR3 residues: CASSAGQGHTEAFF. In DNA, the CDR3 is TGTGCCAGCAGCGCGGGACAGGGGCACACTGAAGCTTTCTTT. The chain links TRBV5-6 to TRBJ1-1; 10 bases are shared with TRBD1. Germline V gene lookup returns CDR1 SGHDT and CDR2 YYEEEE. With 4 bases clipped from V and 3 bases from J, the junction kept 3 bases outside the gene matches. This CDR3 region has 14 residues.

This clone was seen only once. The chain uses TRBV18 and TRBJ2-7; TRBD2 is a possible D gene (6 bases). The CDR3 length is 15 residues. Trimming shortened V by 5 bases and J by 1 base, and 15 bases separated the two germline ends. CDR1 is KGHSH and CDR2 is LQKENI in the germline V gene. CDR3 coding DNA: TGTGCCAGCTCATCGGGACTTCCGGATTCCTACGAGCAGTACTTC. Its protein product is CASSSGLPDSYEQYF. The full variable domain, its missing parts supplied by reference TRBV18 and TRBJ2-7, is NAGVMQNPRHLVRRRGQEARLRCSPMKGHSHVYWYRQLPEEGLKFMVYLQKENIIDESGMPKERFSAEFPKEGPSILRIQQVVRGDSAAYFCASSSGLPDSYEQYFGPGTRLTVT.

This clone was detected only once. V usage is TRBV16 and J usage is TRBJ1-2; no clear D. This CDR3 is built from 13 residues. V was trimmed by 3 bases and J by 8 bases, leaving 13 bases between them. Germline V gene sequence: CDR1 KGHSY, CDR2 FQNENV. The CDR3 loop is CASSHGPLEGYTF. CDR3 sequence (DNA): TGTGCCAGCAGCCATGGACCTCTTGAGGGCTACACCTTC.

This chain connects TRBV27 to TRBJ1-5; D is unclear. The germline gives CDR1 MNHEY, CDR2 SMNVEV (reference sequence). Trimming pared 6 bases from V and 6 bases from J, leaving 15 bases between. There are 14 residues in the CDR3. CDR3 coding DNA: TGTGCCAGCAGCCGAATACGGGAGGGTCAGCCCCAGCATTTT. This encodes CASSRIREGQPQHF.

The CDR3, as DNA: TGTGCCAGTAGTATTCAGGGGGCTAGCAATCAGCCCCAGCATTTT. Translated: CASSIQGASNQPQHF. The V call is TRBV19, the J call TRBJ1-5, with 8 bases aligning to TRBD1. The V and J ends lost 3 bases and 0 bases, in that order; junction bases with no gene match: 1. The CDR3 consists of 15 residues. The V gene's germline CDR1 is LNHDA and CDR2 SQIVND (reference sequence).

This chain connects TRBV6-5 to TRBJ1-5; TRBD1 aligns across 9 bases. Germline V gene lookup returns CDR1 MNHEY and CDR2 SVGAGI. The V and J ends lost 6 bases and 5 bases, in that order; junction bases with no gene match: 5. CDR3 length equals 14 residues. The CDR3 DNA is TGTGCCAGCAGGGACGACAGGGGGGATCAGCCCCAGCATTTT. It codes for CASRDDRGDQPQHF.

This rearrangement joins TRBV7-2 to TRBJ1-1; D may be TRBD1 (5 bases). CDR3 length: 14 residues. Germline lookup yields CDR1 SGHTA and CDR2 FQGNSA. V dropped 10 bases and J dropped 0 bases, with 15 bases sitting between them. CDR3 region: CATWVGAMNTEAFF. The CDR3 DNA follows: TGTGCCACCTGGGTAGGGGCGATGAACACTGAAGCTTTCTTT.

The rearrangement links TRBV2 to TRBJ2-3; no firm D call. The germline V and J ends were trimmed by 9 bases and 5 bases, with 9 bases remaining between them. The length of the CDR3 is 11 residues. Germline CDR1 is SNHLY and CDR2 is FYNNEI. The DNA of the CDR3 is TGTGCCAGTTATTGGGAAGATACGCAGTATTTT. It translates to CASYWEDTQYF.

The chain uses TRBV10-2 and TRBJ1-1; 9 bases match TRBD1. Germline lookup yields CDR1 WSHSY and CDR2 SAAADI. The CDR3 length is 15 residues. Germline trimming cut 8 bases from V and 11 bases from J; bases unmatched to any gene: 18. CDR3 bases: TGCGCCAGCCTCCAGGGACAGGGAAAGAACGATGCGGCTTTCTTT. Protein product: CASLQGQGKNDAAFF.

The V call is TRBV3-1 (or the pseudogene TRBV3-2), the J call TRBJ1-3; TRBD1 might be the D (6 bases). Germline V gene data show CDR1 as LGHDT and CDR2 as YNNKEL (reference sequence). The ends were cut back, 3 bases at V and 4 bases at J, with 16 bases in the middle. The CDR3 has 16 residues. The CDR3, as DNA: TGTGCCAGCAGCCAGGGGACATCGTCGTTCGGAAACACCATATATTTT. It encodes CASSQGTSSFGNTIYF.

This chain uses TRBV19 with TRBJ2-7; D is unclear. The V end lost 1 base, the J end lost 6 bases, and 7 bases lay between the germline ends. Germline V gene data show CDR1 as LNHDA and CDR2 as SQIVND (reference sequence). CDR3 size: 12 residues. CDR3 nucleotides: TGTGCCAGTAGTATAGGCAGATCCGAGCAGTACTTC. This encodes CASSIGRSEQYF.

The chain recombines TRBV7-8 with TRBJ1-5; D gene unclear. The V gene lost 5 bases and the J gene lost 5 bases, with 13 bases spanning the gap. The CDR3 runs 14 residues. CDR1 and CDR2 from the germline V gene are SGHVS and FQNEAQ. Here the CDR3 reads CASSVSEKDQPQHF. CDR3 sequence (DNA): TGTGCCAGCAGCGTATCAGAGAAGGATCAGCCCCAGCATTTT.

This chain connects TRBV19 to TRBJ1-2; 8 bases fit TRBD1. With V trimmed by 5 bases and J by 9 bases, 11 bases remained unmatched. CDR1 LNHDA and CDR2 SQIVND come from the germline V gene (reference sequence). The CDR3 loop spans 14 amino acids. The CDR3 protein is CASSRRGRSMSYTF. DNA for the CDR3: TGTGCCAGTAGTCGCAGGGGGCGGTCTATGAGCTACACCTTC.

The V call is TRBV21-1, the J call TRBJ1-5. TRBV21-1 corresponds to a pseudogene. CDR3 length: 16 amino acids. In DNA form, the CDR3 reads TGTGCCAGCACCTACGAGGGTCCGTATAGCAATCAGCCCCAGCATTTT. This encodes CASTYEGPYSNQPQHF.

The gene calls are TRBV21-1 and TRBJ1-3. TRBV21-1 is annotated as a pseudogene. CDR3 length: 17 residues. The DNA for the CDR3 is TGTGCCAGCAGCAATCCCGGGACGGTTAGCTCTGGAAACACCATATATTTT. This codes for CASSNPGTVSSGNTIYF.

The CDR3: CASSQRGVPGNTIYF. CDR3 in DNA: TGCGCCAGCAGCCAAAGGGGTGTGCCTGGAAACACCATATATTTT. The chain combines TRBV4-3 with TRBJ1-3; tentatively, D is TRBD1 (5 bases). Germline CDR1 is LGHNA and CDR2 is YSLEER. The CDR3 length is 15 residues. Trimming stripped 2 bases from V and 2 bases from J, with 10 bases between.

The V and J genes are TRBV7-6 and TRBJ2-5, with 7 bases aligning to TRBD2. The CDR3 covers 15 residues. Trimming cost V 5 bases and J 4 bases; bases outside gene matches: 10. Germline V gene lookup returns CDR1 SGHVS and CDR2 FNYEAQ. CDR3 sequence (DNA): TGTGCCAGCAGCCCAGTAGCGGGCCTCGGAGAGACCCAGTACTTC. It specifies CASSPVAGLGETQYF.

CDR3 sequence: CASSTGRTAIQALHF. As DNA, the CDR3 is TGTGCCAGCAGCACCGGACGGACAGCAATTCAGGCCCTCCACTTT. This chain joins TRBV9 and TRBJ1-6; weak D call: TRBD1 (6 bases). The CDR3 extends over 15 amino acids. Germline-derived CDR1 and CDR2 are SGDLS and YYNGEE. Trimming took 4 bases from V and 14 from J, leaving 22 bases between them.

CDR3 sequence: CASSAANQPQHF. CDR3 sequence (DNA): TGTGCCAGCAGTGCAGCGAATCAGCCCCAGCATTTT. This chain connects TRBV2 to TRBJ1-5, with D hard to call. The CDR3 extends over 12 amino acids. Germline CDR1 SNHLY, CDR2 FYNNEI. V was clipped by 4 bases and J by 4 bases, with 5 bases between them.

The V and J genes are TRBV9 and TRBJ2-7; D remains ambiguous. The germline V gene encodes CDR1 SGDLS and CDR2 YYNGEE. The CDR3 runs 15 residues. V lost 0 bases and J 2 bases, leaving 12 bases between the germline ends. In DNA, the CDR3 is TGTGCCAGCAGCGTAGACAGACACCAGACCTACGAGCAGTACTTC. Protein: CASSVDRHQTYEQYF. Together with reference TRBV9 and TRBJ2-7, the CDR3 gives the full variable domain: DSGVTQTPKHLITATGQRVTLRCSPRSGDLSVYWYQQSLDQGLQFLIQYYNGEERAKGNILERFSAQQFPDLHSELNLSSLELGDSALYFCASSVDRHQTYEQYFGPGTRLTVT.